The 20 T cell receptor beta chains given below trace back to one sample, sequenced in a study of blood T cell repertoires in COVID-19. Generated by immunoSEQ multiplex PCR, the TCRdb table keeps only in-frame clones and is missing some. The sample holds about 48,000 clones, 80% to 90% seen once. Sequencing was done on a sample of peripheral blood. All receptors come from an elderly woman with acute or convalescent COVID-19.

The chain combines TRBV4-2 with TRBJ2-7; 10 nucleotides match TRBD2. Trimming took 4 bases from V and 2 from J; bases not matched to a gene: 8. The CDR3 contains 16 residues. CDR1 is LGHNA and CDR2 is YNFKEQ in the germline V gene. The CDR3 loop is CASSRTLAGETYEQYF. In nucleotides, the CDR3 is TGTGCCAGCAGCCGGACCCTAGCGGGGGAGACCTACGAGCAGTACTTC.

CDR3 residues: CASSLTGWGNQPQHF. CDR3 in DNA: TGTGCCAGCAGTTTGACGGGATGGGGCAATCAGCCCCAGCATTTT. The V and J genes are TRBV27 and TRBJ1-5; D remains unclear. The CDR3 runs 15 residues. Trimming removed 3 bases from V and 2 bases from J, with 11 bases in between. Germline assignment: CDR1 MNHEY and CDR2 SMNVEV (reference sequence).

The genes are TRBV28 and TRBJ2-6; D is perhaps TRBD2 (6 bases). This CDR3 region has 17 residues. V lost 10 bases to trimming and J lost 0 bases, with 19 bases between them. Looked up from germline, CDR1 is MDHEN and CDR2 is SYDVKM. The CDR3 bases are TGTGCCACCGGGGGTGGGCTAGCCAGCTCTGGGGCCAACGTCCTGACTTTC. Its protein product is CATGGGLASSGANVLTF.

The rearrangement links TRBV10-3 to TRBJ2-3, with 10 positions matching TRBD2. Looked up from germline, CDR1 is ENHRY and CDR2 is SYGVKD. The CDR3 spans 18 residues. V shed 3 bases and J 2 bases; nucleotides not matched to a gene: 11. The CDR3 region has the DNA TGTGCCATCAGTGATCAGCTAGCGGGGGAATCAGTCACAGATACGCAGTATTTT. Residues: CAISDQLAGESVTDTQYF.

Remarks on this clone: Other DNA sequences from this sample encode an identical CDR3 as well. The chain links TRBV12-3 or TRBV12-4 to TRBJ2-2, with TRBD2 as a possible D gene (5 bases). Between the trimmed V and J ends, which lost 5 bases and 4 bases, there was a span of 5 bases. This CDR3 comprises 12 residues. The CDR3 nucleotides are TGTGCCAGCAGTCGGGGCACCGGGGAGCTGTTTTTT. This codes for CASSRGTGELFF.

The chain is built from TRBV4-2 and TRBJ1-4, with TRBD1 matching over 9 bases. V trimming: 1 base; J trimming: 5 bases; junction bases outside the gene matches: 5. The CDR3 totals 16 residues. The germline gives CDR1 LGHNA, CDR2 YNFKEQ. The chain's CDR3 is CASSQAQGQGNEKLFF. For the CDR3, the DNA is TGTGCCAGCAGCCAAGCACAGGGACAGGGAAATGAAAAACTGTTTTTT.

The rearrangement links TRBV2 to TRBJ1-1; D is unresolved. The germline gives CDR1 SNHLY, CDR2 FYNNEI. Trimming took off 6 bases at V and 2 bases at J, with 13 bases between the two ends. The length of the CDR3 is 14 residues. The CDR3 DNA reads as TGTGCCAGCAGGGGTTTAACAGAAAACACTGAAGCTTTCTTT. It translates to CASRGLTENTEAFF. The variable domain in full, with the rest retrieved from reference TRBV2 and TRBJ1-1, is EPEVTQTPSHQVTQMGQEVILRCVPISNHLYFYWYRQILGQKVEFLVSFYNNEISEKSEIFDDQFSVERPDGSNFTLKIRSTKLEDSAMYFCASRGLTENTEAFFGQGTRLTVV.

This rearrangement joins TRBV7-2 to TRBJ2-6, with TRBD2 matching 11 bases. Germline CDR1 and CDR2: SGHTA and FQGNSA. This CDR3 is 16 amino acids long. The junction had 2 bases not matched to a gene; V was cut back by 5 bases and J by 2 bases. DNA for the CDR3: TGTGCCAGCAGCCTTAGCGGGGGGGCTGGGGCCAACGTCCTGACTTTC. Residues: CASSLSGGAGANVLTF.

This clone was observed a handful of times. The rearrangement uses TRBV19 and TRBJ1-2; D perhaps matches TRBD1 (5 bases). Germline CDR1 and CDR2: LNHDA and SQIVND (reference sequence). The germline V and J ends were trimmed by 1 base and 4 bases, with 13 bases remaining between them. CDR3 length: 15 residues. This CDR3 reads CASSIAGTGGYGYTF. DNA of the CDR3: TGTGCCAGTAGTATAGCAGGGACCGGGGGCTATGGCTACACCTTC.

V is TRBV5-1 and J is TRBJ1-2, with TRBD1 matching over 8 bases. CDR3 length equals 17 residues. V shed 7 bases, J shed 3 bases, and the junction held 17 bases outside the gene matches. Germline lookup yields CDR1 SGHRS and CDR2 YFSETQ. In DNA, the CDR3 is TGCGCCAGCGCCTGGGGTGCAGGGGGCTCGGTTGACTATGGCTACACCTTC. It specifies CASAWGAGGSVDYGYTF.

The chain uses TRBV5-1 and TRBJ2-1, with 7 bases lining up with TRBD1. The CDR3 consists of 15 residues. CDR1 is SGHRS, CDR2 YFSETQ, per germline. Trimming cost V 1 base and J 6 bases; bases outside gene matches: 7. The CDR3 protein is CASSLRQGVSNEQFF. CDR3 DNA: TGCGCCAGCAGCTTGAGGCAGGGGGTATCCAATGAGCAGTTCTTC.

The chain uses TRBV11-2 and TRBJ1-3; D is unclear. Germline V CDR1 and CDR2: SGHAT, FQNNGV. Trimming pared 5 bases from V and 0 bases from J, leaving 5 bases between. The CDR3 consists of 13 residues. DNA for the CDR3: TGTGCCAGCAGCCGAGACTCTGGAAACACCATATATTTT. This sequence encodes CASSRDSGNTIYF.

The chain links TRBV7-9 to TRBJ1-3; no clear D gene. Germline V gives CDR1 SEHNR, CDR2 FQNEAQ (reference sequence). V was trimmed by 1 base and J by 4 bases, leaving 11 bases between them. The CDR3 consists of 15 residues. This chain's CDR3 is CASSLGRGRGNTIYF. CDR3 sequence (DNA): TGTGCCAGCAGCTTAGGACGGGGAAGAGGAAACACCATATATTTT.

The V and J genes are TRBV7-2 and TRBJ2-3; possibly TRBD2 for D (6 bases). CDR1 and CDR2 from the germline V gene are SGHTA and FQGNSA. This CDR3 contains 15 residues. Trimming took off 2 bases at V and 6 bases at J, with 15 bases between the two ends. The CDR3 region has the DNA TGTGCCAGCAGCTTACCGGCGGGGTTTGGCGATACGCAGTATTTT. Protein: CASSLPAGFGDTQYF.

This chain joins TRBV6-6 and TRBJ2-1; tentative D call: TRBD1 (7 bases). In germline, CDR1 is MNHNY, CDR2 SVGAGI (reference sequence). Trimming left V 4 bases short and J 0 bases short, with 13 bases between. The CDR3 extends over 16 amino acids. The CDR3 nucleotides are TGTGCCAGCAGTTCCCCAGGGGGGACCTCCTACAATGAGCAGTTCTTC. It specifies CASSSPGGTSYNEQFF.

CDR3 nucleotide sequence: TGTGCCAGCAGCGTCGGACTAGCGGGGGGGGAAGAGACCCAGTACTTC. Amino acid sequence: CASSVGLAGGEETQYF. V gene TRBV7-2 combines with J gene TRBJ2-5, with 15 positions matching TRBD2. The CDR3 runs 16 residues. Germline-derived CDR1 and CDR2 are SGHTA and FQGNSA. V gave up 5 bases and J gave up 3 bases; unmatched junction bases: 4.

This clone was counted only a few times. The gene calls are TRBV2 and TRBJ1-1, with a weak D call TRBD1 (5 bases). CDR1 and CDR2 (germline): SNHLY, FYNNEI. This CDR3 region has 13 residues. Trimming took off 7 bases at V and 2 bases at J, with 11 bases between the two ends. The CDR3, as DNA: TGTGCCAGCACAAGGGACTTAAACACTGAAGCTTTCTTT. This sequence encodes CASTRDLNTEAFF.

This clone was seen only a few times. The chain is built from TRBV7-9 and TRBJ1-3, with 7 bases that match TRBD1. The V gene end was trimmed by 3 bases and the J gene end by 4 bases; junction bases not matched to a gene: 6. This CDR3 is built from 15 residues. CDR1 is SEHNR, CDR2 FQNEAQ, per germline (reference sequence). CDR3 in DNA: TGTGCCAGCAGCTTCTCCCAGGGGGGCGGAAACACCATATATTTT. This encodes CASSFSQGGGNTIYF.

This sequence joins TRBV5-6 and TRBJ2-5, with D tentatively TRBD1 (6 bases). CDR3 length equals 15 residues. The V end lost 6 bases, the J end lost 1 base, and 16 bases lay between the germline ends. Germline V gene sequence: CDR1 SGHDT, CDR2 YYEEEE. Written as DNA, the CDR3 is TGTGCCAGCACCAGGGACACCGGAGGCCAAGAGACCCAGTACTTC. Its protein is CASTRDTGGQETQYF.

The chain joins TRBV6-5 to TRBJ1-6, with TRBD1 matching over 9 bases. The CDR3 loop spans 15 amino acids. Trimming at V came to 6 bases and at J to 8 bases, leaving 8 bases not matched to a gene. Germline-derived CDR1 and CDR2 are MNHEY and SVGAGI. The CDR3 sequence: CASRGGTGWYSPLHF. CDR3 nucleotide sequence: TGTGCCAGCAGGGGCGGGACAGGGTGGTATTCACCCCTCCACTTT.